Below, 6 T cell receptor beta chains from the same sample are listed, as sequenced in a study of tumor-infiltrating lymphocytes in primary liver carcinoma (dated by TCRdb to the late 2010s). The sequencing machine was an Illumina HiSeq 2500. Using a constant-region primer and ProtoScript II reverse transcriptase, TCRbeta-specific cDNA was reverse-transcribed from 500 to 650 ng total RNA. Construction of the TCRbeta libraries relied on three nested rounds of multiplex PCR, following a slightly modified ARM-PCR procedure. The first two PCR rounds used multiplex TRBV1-TRBV30 forward primers with a Cbeta reverse primer, each for approximately 11 cycles. TCRdb reprocessed the public reads (quality trimming at Q25 with fastp, clone calling with MiXCR) and kept in-frame beta chains. Rows merge per CDR3 protein into single entries with the most common DNA and genes. The sample table holds 300,000 to 400,000 distinct CDR3 sequences, of which almost 65% were seen once. Of the sample, about 6.3% is held by the ten largest clones.

RNA from unsorted whole blood was extracted with TRIzol reagent, and germline DNA was obtained with the DNeasy Blood & Tissue kit. Sequencing input: peripheral blood. Receptor source: a middle-aged man with primary liver carcinoma and hepatitis B virus infection.

Turning to this clonotype: This may stem from a read error, because a much larger clone lies one nucleotide away. The DNA for the CDR3 is TGTGCCATCATTGAGGCATACGAGCAGTACTTC. Translating it yields CAIIEAYEQYF. V usage is TRBV10-3 and J usage is TRBJ2-7; no firm D call. CDR3 length: 11 amino acids. In germline, CDR1 is ENHRY, CDR2 SYGVKD.

With regard to this clonotype: A much more abundant neighbour one base away suggests this may be a read error. The V and J genes are TRBV12-3 or TRBV12-4 and TRBJ2-3; possibly TRBD1 for D (6 bases). The CDR3 spans 14 residues. CDR3 amino acids: CANSPRQVSDTQYF. The DNA of the CDR3 is TGTGCCAACAGTCCGCGACAGGTTTCAGATACGCAGTATTTT.

The count of this clonotype is one. The rearrangement links TRBV11-2 to TRBJ2-1, with 8 nucleotides matching TRBD1. The CDR3 spans 17 residues. Germline CDR1 reads SGHAT; CDR2 reads FQNNGV. The CDR3 sequence: CANSSRPTGAICNEQFF. The CDR3 region has the DNA TGTGCTAACAGCTCCAGACCGACAGGGGCGATCTGCAATGAGCAGTTCTTC.

Points on this clonotype: A much larger clone differs by one base, so this may be a read error. The V call is TRBV28, the J call TRBJ2-3, with D possibly being TRBD1 (6 bases). Germline assignment: CDR1 MDHEN and CDR2 SYDVKM. V was clipped by 4 bases and J by 10 bases, with 18 bases between them. The length of the CDR3 is 14 residues. As DNA, the CDR3 is TGTGCCAGCAGTTCAACAGGGCATCCGGATGCGCAGTATTTT. Its protein is CASSSTGHPDAQYF.

This clonotype was recorded a few times. The chain employs TRBV10-3 and TRBJ2-7; TRBD1 aligns across 8 bases. After removal of 4 bases from V and 4 bases from J, the junction contained 6 bases not matched to a gene. The germline CDR1 and CDR2 sequences are ENHRY and SYGVKD. This CDR3 is built from 14 residues. The CDR3 is CAISGTGTAYEQYF. DNA of the CDR3: TGTGCCATCAGTGGGACAGGGACTGCGTACGAGCAGTACTTC.

This clonotype showed up just a few times. The genes are TRBV5-1 and TRBJ1-3, with D possibly TRBD1 on 5 matching bases. V was trimmed by 0 bases and J by 0 bases, leaving 7 bases between them. CDR3 size: 15 residues. Germline CDR1 SGHRS, CDR2 YFSETQ. The CDR3 coding sequence is TGCGCCAGCAGCTTGGACGGGGCCTCTGGAAACACCATATATTTT. Translation gives CASSLDGASGNTIYF. Full variable domain (rest looked up from reference TRBV5-1 and TRBJ1-3): KAGVTQTPRYLIKTRGQQVTLSCSPISGHRSVSWYQQTPGQGLQFLFEYFSETQRNKGNFPGRFSGRQFSNSRSEMNVSTLELGDSALYLCASSLDGASGNTIYFGEGSWLTVV.